The source of this T cell receptor (beta chain) is a study of siplizumab effects on memory and regulatory T cells (dated by TCRdb to between 2018 and 2021). About the investigation overall: The study looked at the effect of siplizumab, an anti-CD2 antibody, on alloreactive T-cell subsets in allogeneic mixed lymphocyte reactions made from human PBMCs. Findings and caveats that apply to the study as a whole: Of the alloreactive CD4+ clones that could be mapped, the Treg-derived share averaged approximately 69% with siplizumab compared with about 27% in control reactions. For roughly 75-97% of proliferating CD4+ or CD8+ clones, no naive or memory phenotype could be assigned. Whether proliferating Tregs from siplizumab cultures actually had suppressive function was not functionally confirmed. Sequences below about 10^-5 frequency were poorly captured, so only a minor fraction of alloreactive clones could be mapped to unstimulated subsets. Unstimulated naive T cells appeared more diverse than memory T cells, and naive cells seemed to contribute substantially to the alloresponse. Siplizumab significantly reduced the cumulative frequency of alloreactive sequences traceable to unstimulated CD4+ memory T cells.

Regarding this clone: What antigen it recognizes has not been identified. No base qualities exist here, and no much larger clone lies one base off it.

Relative to germline, V is missing 0 bases and J is missing 6 bases, with 6 bases of the junction outside any gene match. The CDR3, cysteine through phenylalanine, is 15 amino acids long. Only the CDR3 DNA is retained, 45 bases long and in frame from the first base. In the germline V gene, CDR1 corresponds to SGDLS and CDR2 to YYNGEE. To prepare the library, the immunoSEQ multiplex PCR assay was applied. The deep sequencing platform assayed around 94,000 TCR templates per sample. Genomic DNA extracted from sorted T cells was used for TCRbeta CDR3 sequencing. The source study handled its data this way. The R programming language was used for clonal analysis of the TCRbeta CDR3 data. Alloreactive CD4+ and CD8+ clones were identified by comparing unstimulated samples to CFSE-low samples taken after the reaction. Regulatory or non-regulatory origin was assigned to alloreactive CD4+ clones by matching of sequences to sorted unstimulated Treg and non-Treg repertoires. Imported from immuneACCESS, the table was reduced by TCRdb to in-frame sequences with V and J called. These copies leave out some clones; in studies compared against another copy, an unresolved V gene accounts for under half, and the cause of the remainder is not known. That table is the source of V, J and clone size, and D and trimming were worked out from the DNA. This sample lists roughly 120,000 clones; 92% were detected once. The top ten clonotypes cover about 0.78% of the sample.

TCRbeta CDR3 sequencing was performed on sorted unstimulated T cells and on proliferating T cells recovered from mixed lymphocyte reactions. Fresh whole blood from nine to eleven HLA-typed healthy donors was used to isolate PBMCs. Unstimulated CD4+ regulatory T cells were FACS-sorted to map the origin of alloreactive clones. This TCR was recovered from a human donor in good health. Sample: Tregs sorted from blood. The V and J segments used are TRBV9 and TRBJ2-7, with 10 bases aligning to TRBD2. The encoded CDR3 is CASSVEASGGPEQYF. The bases are TGTGCCAGCAGCGTAGAGGCTAGCGGGGGACCCGAGCAGTACTTC.